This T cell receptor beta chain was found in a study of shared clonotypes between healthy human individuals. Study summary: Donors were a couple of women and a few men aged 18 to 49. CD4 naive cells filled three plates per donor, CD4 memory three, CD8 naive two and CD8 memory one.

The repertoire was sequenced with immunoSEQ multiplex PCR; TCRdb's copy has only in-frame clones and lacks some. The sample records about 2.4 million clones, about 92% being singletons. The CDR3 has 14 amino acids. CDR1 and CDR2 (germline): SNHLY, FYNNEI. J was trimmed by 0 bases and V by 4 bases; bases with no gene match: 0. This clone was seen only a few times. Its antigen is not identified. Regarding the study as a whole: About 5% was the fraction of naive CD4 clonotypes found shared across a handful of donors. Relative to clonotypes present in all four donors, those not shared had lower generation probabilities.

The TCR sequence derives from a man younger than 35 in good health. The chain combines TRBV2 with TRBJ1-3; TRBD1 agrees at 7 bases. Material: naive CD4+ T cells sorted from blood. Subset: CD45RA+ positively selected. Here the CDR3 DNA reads TGTGCCAGCAGTGGGGACAGCTCTGGAAACACCATATATTTT. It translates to CASSGDSSGNTIYF.